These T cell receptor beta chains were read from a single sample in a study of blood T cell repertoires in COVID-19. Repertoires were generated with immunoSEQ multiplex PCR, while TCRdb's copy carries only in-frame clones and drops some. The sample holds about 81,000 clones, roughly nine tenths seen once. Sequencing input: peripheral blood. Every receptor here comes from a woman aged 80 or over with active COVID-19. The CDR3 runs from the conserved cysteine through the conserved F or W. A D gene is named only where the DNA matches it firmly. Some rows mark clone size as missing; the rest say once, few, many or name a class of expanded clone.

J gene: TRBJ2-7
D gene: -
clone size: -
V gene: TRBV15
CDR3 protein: CATSRDGLYEQYF
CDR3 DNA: TGTGCCACCAGCAGAGATGGGCTTTACGAGCAGTACTTC

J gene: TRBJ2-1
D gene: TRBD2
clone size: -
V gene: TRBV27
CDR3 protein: CASSRRLAGGPLSYEQFF
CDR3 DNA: TGTGCCAGCAGTCGCCGACTAGCGGGAGGCCCTTTGAGCTATGAGCAGTTCTTC

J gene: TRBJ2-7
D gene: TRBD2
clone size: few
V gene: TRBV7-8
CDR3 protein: CASSRGLAETYEQYF
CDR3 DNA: TGTGCCAGCAGCCGAGGACTAGCGGAAACCTACGAGCAGTACTTC

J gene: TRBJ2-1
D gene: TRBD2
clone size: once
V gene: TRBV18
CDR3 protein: CASSPQPPAGGPEQFF
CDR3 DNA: TGTGCCAGCTCACCGCAACCCCCAGCGGGGGGCCCTGAGCAGTTCTTC

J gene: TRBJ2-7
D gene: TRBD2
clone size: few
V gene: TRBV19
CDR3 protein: CASSIAAGLAGGEQYF
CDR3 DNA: TGTGCCAGTAGTATAGCCGCCGGACTAGCGGGAGGCGAGCAGTACTTC

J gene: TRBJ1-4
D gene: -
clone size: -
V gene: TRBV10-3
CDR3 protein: CAISESTVGTSNEKLFF
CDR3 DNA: TGTGCCATCAGTGAGTCGACAGTGGGCACCAGTAATGAAAAACTGTTTTTT

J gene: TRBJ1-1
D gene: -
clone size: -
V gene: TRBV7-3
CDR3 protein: CASSLRGSTEAFF
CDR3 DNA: TGTGCCAGCAGCTTACGGGGGAGCACTGAAGCTTTCTTT

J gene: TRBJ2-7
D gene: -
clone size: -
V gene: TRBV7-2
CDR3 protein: CASSLRLGSIYEQYF
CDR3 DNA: TGTGCCAGCAGCTTGAGGCTCGGGAGTATTTACGAGCAGTACTTC

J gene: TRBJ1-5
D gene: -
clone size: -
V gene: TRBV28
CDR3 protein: CASGGGGTNQPQHF
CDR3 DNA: TGTGCCAGCGGAGGGGGGGGGACGAATCAGCCCCAGCATTTT

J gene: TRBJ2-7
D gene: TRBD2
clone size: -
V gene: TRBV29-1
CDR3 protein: CSVPGLGDYEQYF
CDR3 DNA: TGCAGCGTGCCGGGACTAGGAGACTACGAGCAGTACTTC

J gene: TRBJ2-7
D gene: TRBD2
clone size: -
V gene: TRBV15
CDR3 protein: CATGTRRYEQYF
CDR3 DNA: TGTGCCACTGGGACTAGACGCTACGAGCAGTACTTC

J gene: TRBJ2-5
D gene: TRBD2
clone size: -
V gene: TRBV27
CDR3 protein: CASSSAVLAGVAQETQYF
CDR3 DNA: TGTGCCAGCAGTTCTGCAGTACTAGCGGGAGTAGCCCAAGAGACCCAGTACTTC

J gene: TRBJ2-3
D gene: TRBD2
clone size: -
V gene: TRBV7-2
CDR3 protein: CASSTQAGGGLNTQYF
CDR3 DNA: TGTGCCAGCAGCACCCAAGCGGGAGGGGGGCTGAATACGCAGTATTTT

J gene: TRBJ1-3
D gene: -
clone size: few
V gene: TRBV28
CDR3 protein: CASERRNTIYF
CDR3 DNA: TGTGCCAGCGAGAGGAGGAACACCATATATTTT

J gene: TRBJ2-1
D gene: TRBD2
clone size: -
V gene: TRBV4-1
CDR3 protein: CASSQYGLAGGPDEQFF
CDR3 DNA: TGCGCCAGCAGCCAATATGGACTAGCGGGAGGGCCAGACGAGCAGTTCTTC

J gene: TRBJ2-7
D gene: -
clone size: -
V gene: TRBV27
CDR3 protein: CASNHFCNSDSYEQYF
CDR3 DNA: TGTGCCAGCAACCACTTTTGTAATAGCGACTCCTACGAGCAGTACTTC

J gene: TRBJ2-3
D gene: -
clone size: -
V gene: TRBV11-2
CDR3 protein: CASSLERSDTQYF
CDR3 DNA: TGTGCCAGCAGCTTAGAGAGGTCGGATACGCAGTATTTT

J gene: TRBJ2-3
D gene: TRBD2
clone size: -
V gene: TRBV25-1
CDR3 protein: CASSEDDLRLAGNTQYF
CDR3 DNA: TGTGCCAGCAGTGAGGACGACTTACGGCTAGCGGGGAATACGCAGTATTTT

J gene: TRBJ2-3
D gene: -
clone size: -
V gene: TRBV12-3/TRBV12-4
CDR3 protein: CASRDFPEDTQYF
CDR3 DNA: TGTGCCAGCCGGGACTTCCCAGAGGATACGCAGTATTTT

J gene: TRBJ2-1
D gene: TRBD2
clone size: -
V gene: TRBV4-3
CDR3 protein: CASSPTLAGGHNEQFF
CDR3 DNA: TGCGCCAGCAGCCCGACTCTAGCGGGAGGACACAATGAGCAGTTCTTC

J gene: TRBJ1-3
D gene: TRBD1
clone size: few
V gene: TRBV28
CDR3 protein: CASSSSGQGRNTIYF
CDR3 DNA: TGTGCCAGCAGTTCCTCGGGACAGGGTAGAAACACCATATATTTT

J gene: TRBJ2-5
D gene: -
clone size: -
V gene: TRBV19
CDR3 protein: CASSMERVRDNQETQYF
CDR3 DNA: TGTGCCAGTAGTATGGAGAGGGTCCGGGATAACCAAGAGACCCAGTACTTC

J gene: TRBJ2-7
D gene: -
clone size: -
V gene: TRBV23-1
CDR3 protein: CASSPRTQGRHEQYF
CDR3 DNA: TGCGCCAGCAGCCCAAGGACACAGGGGAGGCACGAGCAGTACTTC

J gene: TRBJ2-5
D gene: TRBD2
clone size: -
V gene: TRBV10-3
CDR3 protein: CAIAGEVETQYF
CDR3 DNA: TGTGCCATAGCGGGAGAGGTAGAGACCCAGTACTTC

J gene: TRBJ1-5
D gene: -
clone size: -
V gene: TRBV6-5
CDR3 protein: CASRPGQYNQPQHF
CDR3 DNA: TGTGCCAGCAGGCCCGGACAGTACAATCAGCCCCAGCATTTT

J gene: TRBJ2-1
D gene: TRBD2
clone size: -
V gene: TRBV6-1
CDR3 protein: CASGPLAGVNEQFF
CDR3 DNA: TGTGCCAGCGGACCACTAGCGGGAGTCAATGAGCAGTTCTTC

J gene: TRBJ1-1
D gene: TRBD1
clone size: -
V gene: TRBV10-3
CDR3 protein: CAIGQGLTEAFF
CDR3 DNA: TGTGCCATCGGACAGGGATTGACTGAAGCTTTCTTT

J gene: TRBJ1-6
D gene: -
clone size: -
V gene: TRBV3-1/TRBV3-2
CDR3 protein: CASSQESGGGVPLHF
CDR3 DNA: TGTGCCAGCAGCCAAGAGTCGGGGGGTGGGGTACCCCTCCACTTT

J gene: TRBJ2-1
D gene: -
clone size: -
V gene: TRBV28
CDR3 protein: CASSPPLDNEQFF
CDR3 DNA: TGTGCCAGCAGTCCCCCACTAGACAATGAGCAGTTCTTC

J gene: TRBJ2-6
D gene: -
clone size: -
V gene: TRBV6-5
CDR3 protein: CASTQQGSGANVLTF
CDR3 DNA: TGTGCCAGCACCCAGCAGGGCTCTGGGGCCAACGTCCTGACTTTC

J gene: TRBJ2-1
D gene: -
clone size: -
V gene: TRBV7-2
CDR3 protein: CASSLTSSYNEQFF
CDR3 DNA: TGTGCCAGCAGCTTGACTAGCTCCTACAATGAGCAGTTCTTC

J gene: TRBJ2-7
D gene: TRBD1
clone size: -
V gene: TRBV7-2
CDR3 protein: CASSLAGQGAYEQYF
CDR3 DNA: TGTGCCAGCAGCTTAGCAGGACAGGGGGCTTACGAGCAGTACTTC

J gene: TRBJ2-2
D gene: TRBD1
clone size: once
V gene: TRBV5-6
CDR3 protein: CASSYSTGGIDTGELFF
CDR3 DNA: TGTGCCAGCAGCTATTCGACAGGGGGGATCGACACCGGGGAGCTGTTTTTT

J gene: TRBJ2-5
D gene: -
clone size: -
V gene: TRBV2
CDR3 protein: CASSEARFRETQYF
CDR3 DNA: TGTGCCAGCAGTGAAGCGCGGTTCCGGGAGACCCAGTACTTC

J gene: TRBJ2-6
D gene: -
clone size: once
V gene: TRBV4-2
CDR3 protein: CASSRQDSSPSSGANVLTF
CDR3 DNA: TGTGCCAGCAGCCGCCAAGACTCCTCCCCAAGCTCTGGGGCCAACGTCCTGACTTTC

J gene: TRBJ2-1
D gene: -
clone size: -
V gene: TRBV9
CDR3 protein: CASSVVASDYNEQFF
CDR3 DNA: TGTGCCAGCAGCGTAGTGGCTAGCGATTACAATGAGCAGTTCTTC